This TCR beta chain was documented in a study of blood T cell repertoires in COVID-19. This clone was observed once. Clones were sequenced by immunoSEQ multiplex PCR, and TCRdb holds only the in-frame ones, with some missing. Of around 310,000 clones listed, roughly 90% are singletons. The CDR3 extends over 16 amino acids. With 6 bases clipped from V and 5 bases from J, the junction kept 12 bases outside the gene matches. Germline CDR1 PRHDT, CDR2 FYEKMQ (reference sequence). Source material: peripheral blood. The source of this sequence is a woman aged 55-69 years with acute or convalescent COVID-19. The chain is built from TRBV13 and TRBJ1-1; 10 bases align to TRBD1. The CDR3 DNA sequence: TGTGCCAGCAGAGAACTACCGGGACAGGGGAGGACTGAAGCTTTCTTT. The encoded protein is CASRELPGQGRTEAFF.